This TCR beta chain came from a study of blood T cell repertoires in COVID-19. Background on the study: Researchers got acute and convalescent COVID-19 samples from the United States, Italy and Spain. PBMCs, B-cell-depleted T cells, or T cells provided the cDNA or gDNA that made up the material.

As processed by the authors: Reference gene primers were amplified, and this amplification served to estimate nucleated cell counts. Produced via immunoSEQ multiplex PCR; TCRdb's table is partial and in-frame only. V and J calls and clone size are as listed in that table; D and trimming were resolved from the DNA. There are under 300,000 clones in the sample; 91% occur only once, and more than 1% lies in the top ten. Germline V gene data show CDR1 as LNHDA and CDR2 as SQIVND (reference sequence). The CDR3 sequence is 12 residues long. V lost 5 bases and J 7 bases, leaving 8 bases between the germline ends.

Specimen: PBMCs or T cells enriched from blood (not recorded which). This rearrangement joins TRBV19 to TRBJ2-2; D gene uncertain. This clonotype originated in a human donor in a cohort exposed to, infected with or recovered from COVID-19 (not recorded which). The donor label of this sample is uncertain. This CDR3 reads CASSLRIGELFF. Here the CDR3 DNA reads TGTGCCAGTAGTCTCAGAATCGGGGAGCTGTTTTTT.